Reported below is one TCR beta chain. Its antigen is as yet unknown. Method: immunoSEQ multiplex PCR; TCRdb's copy keeps in-frame clones and lacks some. The profile covers roughly 200,000 clones, with 91% appearing a single time and around 1.6% taken by the ten largest. With 0 bases removed from V and 4 bases from J, the gap between germline ends came to 10 bases. CDR3 length equals 15 residues. Germline loops: CDR1 LNHNV, CDR2 YYDKDF (reference sequence). The data belong to a study of T cell responses to AZD1222 COVID-19 vaccine. General study results and limits: Baseline serostatus was positive in only six AZD1222 recipients.

Second-dose groups at about 4 or about 12 weeks were pooled. This chain links TRBV15 with TRBJ2-1; D possibly corresponds to TRBD2 (5 bases). The source is an adult who received the AZD1222 COVID-19 vaccine. Sequencing used peripheral blood, obtained 28 days after the second AZD1222 dose. In DNA form, the CDR3 reads TGTGCCACCAGCAGAGATCGGGAACCATACAATGAGCAGTTCTTC. Its protein product is CATSRDREPYNEQFF.